One sample yielded the 5 T cell receptor beta chains listed below, sequenced in a study of blood T cells in healthy people across ages. Primers used in a second PCR of about 7 to 12 cycles were a sample-barcoded 5' primer and a J-beta primer mix. TCRdb independently ran MiXCR on the 5' RACE reads; one entry per CDR3 protein. Of about 2 million distinct CDR3 sequences listed, 49% are singletons. Sequenced: blood. The receptors derive from a woman in her thirties or forties in good health.

The rearrangement links TRBV25-1 to TRBJ1-2; D ambiguous. Germline V gene lookup returns CDR1 MGHDK and CDR2 SYGVNS. The V and J ends lost 1 base and 5 bases respectively, with 11 bases between them. CDR3 length: 14 residues. Written as DNA, the CDR3 is TGTGCCAGCAGTGAATCCGGACTCCCGTATGGCTACACCTTC. Residues: CASSESGLPYGYTF.

Worth noting for this clonotype: One junction end disagrees with the germline gene, perhaps due to a read error. The rearrangement links TRBV6-5 to TRBJ2-1, with TRBD2 as a possible D gene (5 bases). This CDR3 comprises 12 residues. Germline V CDR1 and CDR2: MNHEY, SVGAGI. The CDR3 nucleotides read TGTGCCATCAGTCCCGGGAACAATGAGCAGTTCTTC. Its protein is CAISPGNNEQFF.

This sequence joins TRBV27 and TRBJ1-5; tentative D call: TRBD1 (5 bases). The germline V gene encodes CDR1 MNHEY and CDR2 SMNVEV (reference sequence). The CDR3 runs 16 residues. V was trimmed by 2 bases and J by 4 bases, leaving 15 bases between them. The CDR3 spells CASSLLGTGANQPQHF. In nucleotides, the CDR3 is TGTGCCAGCAGTTTACTAGGGACGGGAGCTAATCAGCCCCAGCATTTT.

A remark on this clonotype: Since a much larger clone is just one base distant, this may be a read error. V is TRBV13 and J is TRBJ2-6; D tentatively fits TRBD1 or TRBD2 (6 bases each). Germline CDR1 is PRHDT and CDR2 is FYEKMQ (reference sequence). CDR3 size: 16 residues. CDR3 in amino acids: CASSLVGGSVANVLTF. The CDR3, as DNA: TGTGCCAGCAGCTTAGTAGGGGGGTCTGTGGCCAACGTCCTGACTTTC.

This clonotype was observed at least ten times. The gene calls are TRBV28 and TRBJ2-7, with D possibly being TRBD1 (6 bases). The germline V gene has CDR1 MDHEN and CDR2 SYDVKM. V was clipped by 8 bases and J by 2 bases, with 16 bases between them. This CDR3 contains 14 residues. The CDR3 DNA reads TGTGCCAGCGTCCCCCCCGGGACAACCTACGAGCAGTACTTC. It codes for CASVPPGTTYEQYF. The full variable domain, in which reference TRBV28 and TRBJ2-7 provide the parts outside the CDR3, is DVKVTQSSRYLVKRTGEKVFLECVQDMDHENMFWYRQDPGLGLRLIYFSYDVKMKEKGDIPEGYSVSREKKERFSLILESASTNQTSMYLCASVPPGTTYEQYFGPGTRLTVT.